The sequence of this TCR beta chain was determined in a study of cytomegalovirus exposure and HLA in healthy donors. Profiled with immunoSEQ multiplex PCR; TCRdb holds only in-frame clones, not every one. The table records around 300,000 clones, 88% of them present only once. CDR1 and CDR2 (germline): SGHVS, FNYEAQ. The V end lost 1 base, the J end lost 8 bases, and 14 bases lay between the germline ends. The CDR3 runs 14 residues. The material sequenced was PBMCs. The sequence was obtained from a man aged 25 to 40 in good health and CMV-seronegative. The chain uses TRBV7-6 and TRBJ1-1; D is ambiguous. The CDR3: CASSLVFERGEAFF. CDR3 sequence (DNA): TGTGCCAGCAGCTTAGTTTTCGAGCGGGGAGAAGCTTTCTTT.